This T cell receptor beta chain appears in the sequencing data of a study of shared clonotypes between healthy human individuals. Study in general: Per-donor plates numbered three CD4 naive, three CD4 memory, two CD8 naive and one CD8 memory.

The germline V gene encodes CDR1 SGDLS and CDR2 YYNGEE. The CDR3 has 16 residues. Trimming pared 4 bases from V and 3 bases from J, leaving 19 bases between. Genomic DNA per cell subset filled all wells of several immunoSEQ plates. Sequencing used immunoSEQ multiplex PCR; TCRdb keeps in-frame clones, though not all of them. This table has about a million clones, around 80% appearing once. The TCR sequence derives from a man aged 18 to 30 in good health. Sequences were obtained from memory CD4+ T cells sorted from blood. Subset reported: CD45RA-negative fraction. The chain couples TRBV9 to TRBJ1-2, with D maybe TRBD1 (5 bases). The CDR3 DNA follows: TGTGCCAGCAGCCGGGCGGGCAGGGACCCATACTATGGCTACACCTTC. It is translated as CASSRAGRDPYYGYTF.